This T cell receptor beta chain was captured by sequencing in a study of regulatory T cells in long-lasting Graves disease. Study conclusions and caveats: The study found lower TCR diversity in persistent Graves' patients than in newly diagnosed ones.

This clonotype has only a few counts. Its antigen is still unknown. Time point denoted: persistent/refractory GD, antithyroid drugs over 5 years with positive TRAb. PBMCs were the source of the RNA used for TCR sequencing. Arm-PCR of CDR3 regions with iRepertoire HTBI primers generated TCR beta libraries. Original analysis: Samples collectively showed fewer than 80 TRBV and roughly 15 TRBJ segments. Via MiXCR, TCRdb re-called the multiplex PCR reads, giving one row per CDR3 protein. What appears here as the V and J calls and clone size reflects TCRdb's work, not the paper's. The table records about 460,000 distinct CDR3 sequences, less than 25% of them present only once. Sequenced material: peripheral blood mononuclear cells (PBMCs), taken when the disease was refractory, from a patient treated with antithyroid drugs. The sequence was collected from a female donor with Graves disease.

The CDR3 DNA reads TGTGCCTGGAGTAGGTCAGGGGGAGAGCAGTACTTC. It specifies CAWSRSGGEQYF. V is TRBV30 and J is TRBJ2-7, with TRBD1 identical over 7 bases. Germline V gene data show CDR1 as GTSNPN and CDR2 as SVGIG (reference sequence). This CDR3 contains 12 residues. Trimming cost V 2 bases and J 7 bases; bases outside gene matches: 5. Filled out from reference TRBV30 and TRBJ2-7, the complete variable domain reads SQTIHQWPATLVQPVGSPLSLECTVEGTSNPNLYWYRQAAGRGLQLLFYSVGIGQISSEVPQNLSASRPQDRQFILSSKKLLLSDSGFYLCAWSRSGGEQYFGPGTRLTVT.